This T cell receptor (beta chain) was obtained from a study of PD-L1 blockade in urothelial cancer. Study-wide context: Patients began atezolizumab, 1,200 mg intravenously every 3 weeks, in the mid-2010s. Blood analysis was done at 3 weeks (second dose) and 6 weeks after treatment began. A median approximately 140,000 T cells were found in blood samples. Study-level points and caveats: Prediction of better survival came from below-median pretreatment blood TCR clonality.

As regards this clone: Its specificity is not known.

The table came from immunoSEQ multiplex PCR; TCRdb's copy has only in-frame clones and leaves some out. This sample has 90,000 or so clones, with more than 80% found just once. Time point meaning: pretreatment peripheral blood. This CDR3 has 16 amino acids. Trimming stripped 0 bases from V and 0 bases from J, with 13 bases between. The germline V gene has CDR1 SGDLS and CDR2 YYNGEE. The sample in question was PBMCs, obtained around atezolizumab (anti-PD-L1) treatment. The source of this sequence is a woman aged 80 or over with urothelial cancer. The chain joins TRBV9 to TRBJ2-7, with a tentative D call TRBD2 (6 bases). The CDR3 nucleotides read TGTGCCAGCAGCGTAGCCGGAGGGATAAGCTCCTACGAGCAGTACTTC. Its protein is CASSVAGGISSYEQYF.